A selection of T cell receptor beta chains follows, all from one sample in a study of blood T cell repertoires in COVID-19. Only in-frame clones appear in the TCRdb table, and some are missing; sequencing was by immunoSEQ multiplex PCR. The sample carries roughly 160,000 clones, 90% recorded once. Sequenced input: peripheral blood. Receptors were obtained from a man in his fifties or sixties with acute or convalescent COVID-19. CDR3s include the opening cysteine and the closing phenylalanine or tryptophan. The D gene is left open where the match is weak. Some rows mark clone size as missing; the rest say once, few, many or name a class of expanded clone.

clone size: NA
J gene: TRBJ1-2
D gene: NA
V gene: TRBV5-1
CDR3 DNA: TGCGCCAGCAGCTTGAAGGCGGAGATCTATGGCTACACCTTC
CDR3 protein: CASSLKAEIYGYTF

clone size: NA
J gene: TRBJ1-2
D gene: NA
V gene: TRBV30
CDR3 DNA: TGTGCCTGGACCGTCCTAACAGAGAACTATGGCTACACCTTC
CDR3 protein: CAWTVLTENYGYTF

clone size: NA
J gene: TRBJ1-4
D gene: TRBD1
V gene: TRBV7-6
CDR3 DNA: TGTGCCAGCAGCGCCAGGACAGGGGGCAGGGAAAAACTGTTTTTT
CDR3 protein: CASSARTGGREKLFF

clone size: NA
J gene: TRBJ1-2
D gene: NA
V gene: TRBV24-1
CDR3 DNA: TGTGCCACCAGTGATTCATCAGCGGGTCGGTATGGCTACACCTTC
CDR3 protein: CATSDSSAGRYGYTF

clone size: NA
J gene: TRBJ1-5
D gene: NA
V gene: TRBV30
CDR3 DNA: TGTGCCTGGAGCCCAAACGAGGGTCAGCCCCAGCATTTT
CDR3 protein: CAWSPNEGQPQHF

clone size: few
J gene: TRBJ1-1
D gene: TRBD1
V gene: TRBV5-5
CDR3 DNA: TGTGCCAGCAGCCTCGTTTGGGGGACAGCGAACACTGAAGCTTTCTTT
CDR3 protein: CASSLVWGTANTEAFF

clone size: NA
J gene: TRBJ1-2
D gene: NA
V gene: TRBV6-6
CDR3 DNA: TGTGCCAGCAGTTACGTGTCCGGGTCGGGTGCAGGCTACACCTTC
CDR3 protein: CASSYVSGSGAGYTF

clone size: NA
J gene: TRBJ1-6
D gene: TRBD1
V gene: TRBV6-5
CDR3 DNA: TGTGCCAGCAGTTACTCTTCGACAGGGCGGAATTCACCCCTCCACTTT
CDR3 protein: CASSYSSTGRNSPLHF

clone size: few
J gene: TRBJ1-5
D gene: NA
V gene: TRBV28
CDR3 DNA: TGTGCCAGCAGTTTTCGGACAGACAATCAGCCCCAGCATTTT
CDR3 protein: CASSFRTDNQPQHF

clone size: NA
J gene: TRBJ2-7
D gene: TRBD1
V gene: TRBV3-1/TRBV3-2
CDR3 DNA: TGTGCCAGCAGCCAAACGGGACAGTCAGTCTACGAGCAGTACTTC
CDR3 protein: CASSQTGQSVYEQYF

clone size: NA
J gene: TRBJ1-6
D gene: NA
V gene: TRBV19
CDR3 DNA: TGTGCCAGTAGGGACATACCAGGTTCACCCCTCCACTTT
CDR3 protein: CASRDIPGSPLHF

clone size: NA
J gene: TRBJ2-3
D gene: TRBD2
V gene: TRBV11-1
CDR3 DNA: TGTGCCAGCAGAAGCGGGACTCTGCAGCATACGCAGTATTTT
CDR3 protein: CASRSGTLQHTQYF

clone size: NA
J gene: TRBJ2-1
D gene: NA
V gene: TRBV9
CDR3 DNA: TGTGCCAGCGGGGGCGCCGTAAAGTCCTACAATGAGCAGTTCTTC
CDR3 protein: CASGGAVKSYNEQFF

clone size: few
J gene: TRBJ2-1
D gene: TRBD1
V gene: TRBV5-4
CDR3 DNA: TGTGCCAGCAGTACGGGACAGGATATTTACAATGAGCAGTTCTTC
CDR3 protein: CASSTGQDIYNEQFF

clone size: few
J gene: TRBJ2-7
D gene: TRBD2
V gene: TRBV7-9
CDR3 DNA: TGTGCCAGCAGCTTAGGTCACAGCGGGATTAACGAGCAGTACTTC
CDR3 protein: CASSLGHSGINEQYF

clone size: NA
J gene: TRBJ2-5
D gene: NA
V gene: TRBV7-6
CDR3 DNA: TGTGCCAGCAGCTCCACAGGGATACAGACCCAGTACTTC
CDR3 protein: CASSSTGIQTQYF

clone size: NA
J gene: TRBJ1-3
D gene: TRBD1
V gene: TRBV2
CDR3 DNA: TGTGCCAGCAGTCCCAGGGACAGGGAGGGCGGAAACACCATATATTTT
CDR3 protein: CASSPRDREGGNTIYF

clone size: NA
J gene: TRBJ1-1
D gene: TRBD1
V gene: TRBV28
CDR3 DNA: TGTGCCAGCACCCAGGGGGTTTGGGGCACTGAAGCTTTCTTT
CDR3 protein: CASTQGVWGTEAFF

clone size: NA
J gene: TRBJ2-2
D gene: TRBD2
V gene: TRBV5-1
CDR3 DNA: TGCGCCTCTGGAGCGGGGACTAAGTTTTCCGGGGAGCTGTTTTTT
CDR3 protein: CASGAGTKFSGELFF

clone size: once
J gene: TRBJ1-2
D gene: NA
V gene: TRBV6-5
CDR3 DNA: TGTGCCAGCAGTTACTCGGCAGGGGATTATGGCTACACCTTC
CDR3 protein: CASSYSAGDYGYTF